The 23 T cell receptor beta chains given below trace back to one sample, sequenced in a study of T-cell reconstitution after alpha-beta-depleted transplantation in children. Researchers prepared the TCRbeta library using unique molecular identifiers, the study reports. TCRdb re-called the PCR reads with MiXCR, one entry per CDR3 protein. The table lists around 400,000 distinct CDR3 sequences, roughly 11% of them singletons, with 4.5% to 6.5% in the top ten. The sample here was PBMCs from the stem cell graft donor, taken from the stem cell graft. These receptors were taken from a human donor who donated a stem cell graft to a child with acute myeloid leukemia.

This rearrangement joins TRBV20-1 to TRBJ2-7, with D uncertain. V lost 0 bases and J 4 bases, leaving 13 bases between the germline ends. Germline lookup yields CDR1 DFQATT and CDR2 SNEGSKA (reference sequence). CDR3 length: 14 amino acids. Here the CDR3 reads CSARDQAGVYEQYF. CDR3 DNA sequence: TGCAGTGCTAGAGATCAAGCAGGAGTTTACGAGCAGTACTTC.

This clonotype was seen at least ten times. The CDR3 DNA sequence: TGCGCCAGCAGCTTGGGTGGGGGAGAATTCGGTAAGGAGCAGTTCTTC. Its protein is CASSLGGGEFGKEQFF. The chain couples TRBV5-1 to TRBJ2-1; D is possibly TRBD1 or TRBD2 (5 bases each). The CDR3 contains 16 residues. From germline, CDR1 is SGHRS and CDR2 YFSETQ. V lost 0 bases and J 10 bases, leaving 20 bases between the germline ends.

A few counts support this clonotype. The chain has TRBV2 and TRBJ2-3, with 9 positions matching TRBD2. The CDR3 sequence is 14 residues long. V dropped 8 bases and J dropped 4; count of bases not matched to a gene: 7. Germline CDR1 SNHLY, CDR2 FYNNEI. DNA of the CDR3: TGTGCCAGCGGGCGGGAGGGCCTCGCAGATACGCAGTATTTT. Amino acid sequence: CASGREGLADTQYF.

The J gene is TRBJ1-3, the V gene TRBV11-2; no reliable D call. Deletions cut 1 base from V and 0 bases from J, with 16 bases between. The CDR3 is 18 residues long. Germline V gene lookup returns CDR1 SGHAT and CDR2 FQNNGV. Here the CDR3 DNA reads TGTGCCAGCAGCTTAGTGGGAGGGTCCCGAGGCTCTGGAAACACCATATATTTT. Translating gives CASSLVGGSRGSGNTIYF. Based on the CDR3 plus reference TRBV11-2 and TRBJ1-3, the full variable domain is EAGVAQSPRYKIIEKRQSVAFWCNPISGHATLYWYQQILGQGPKLLIQFQNNGVVDDSQLPKDRFSAERLKGVDSTLKIQPAKLEDSAVYLCASSLVGGSRGSGNTIYFGEGSWLTVV.

This chain joins TRBV5-1 and TRBJ2-2; 8 bases map to TRBD2. Germline V lookup: CDR1 SGHRS, CDR2 YFSETQ. This CDR3 is 16 amino acids long. The V and J ends lost 4 bases and 4 bases, in that order; junction bases with no gene match: 9. Here the CDR3 DNA reads TGCGCCAGCAGCCCCTCCCGACTAGCGAGCACCGGGGAGCTGTTTTTT. Amino acid sequence: CASSPSRLASTGELFF.

This clonotype was found a few times. This chain joins TRBV5-1 and TRBJ2-7; a weak D match, TRBD1 (5 bases). V was cut by 4 bases and J by 4 bases, with 18 bases left in between. The germline gives CDR1 SGHRS, CDR2 YFSETQ. The CDR3 runs 15 residues. CDR3 sequence (DNA): TGCGCCAGCAGCCCTACAGGTGATCCGTCGTACGAGCAGTACTTC. This sequence encodes CASSPTGDPSYEQYF.

This clonotype came up a few times. The chain couples TRBV6-5 to TRBJ2-5; D unclear. The V gene lost 0 bases and the J gene lost 2 bases, with 4 bases spanning the gap. This CDR3 is built from 13 residues. Germline V gene lookup returns CDR1 MNHEY and CDR2 SVGAGI. The CDR3 sequence: CASSYSQQETQYF. DNA for the CDR3: TGTGCCAGCAGTTACTCTCAACAAGAGACCCAGTACTTC.

There are many counts of this clonotype. The chain has TRBV29-1 and TRBJ1-2; D remains unclear. The CDR3 totals 12 residues. The V gene lost 7 bases and the J gene lost 7 bases, with 16 bases spanning the gap. Germline-derived CDR1 and CDR2 are SQVTM and ANQGSEA. The CDR3 nucleotides are TGCAGCGGAGTAGAGGGAGAGAGTGGCTACACCTTC. Translated: CSGVEGESGYTF.

The genes are TRBV10-3 and TRBJ1-5; no clear D. This CDR3 spans 13 amino acids. CDR1 is ENHRY and CDR2 is SYGVKD in the germline V gene. V gave up 2 bases and J gave up 5 bases, with 7 bases separating them. The CDR3 loop reads CAISERKDQPQHF. CDR3 bases: TGTGCCATCAGTGAGCGGAAGGATCAGCCCCAGCATTTT.

This clonotype was seen a few times. The chain uses TRBV10-3 and TRBJ1-5; weak D call: TRBD1 (6 bases). Trimming left V 8 bases short and J 0 bases short, with 11 bases between. This CDR3 has 14 amino acids. Germline V gives CDR1 ENHRY, CDR2 SYGVKD. DNA of the CDR3: TGTGCCATCCCGGACAGAAATAGCAATCAGCCCCAGCATTTT. Protein sequence: CAIPDRNSNQPQHF.

J is TRBJ2-7 and V is TRBV20-1; 8 nucleotides align to TRBD1. This CDR3 contains 13 residues. Germline assignment: CDR1 DFQATT and CDR2 SNEGSKA (reference sequence). V dropped 4 bases and J dropped 0; count of bases not matched to a gene: 2. The DNA of the CDR3 is TGCAGTGCTACACAGGGGGGCTCCTACGAGCAGTACTTC. Translating it yields CSATQGGSYEQYF.

This clonotype was seen ten or more times. The genes are TRBV9 and TRBJ2-1; 9 bases line up with TRBD2. The CDR3 totals 15 residues. Germline loops: CDR1 SGDLS, CDR2 YYNGEE. V shed 3 bases and J 9 bases; nucleotides not matched to a gene: 10. This chain's CDR3 is CASSGSGSPGGEQFF. The CDR3 nucleotides read TGTGCCAGCAGCGGTAGCGGGAGTCCGGGAGGTGAGCAGTTCTTC.

This clonotype has only a few counts. This sequence joins TRBV7-2 and TRBJ2-1; 9 nucleotides match TRBD2. With V trimmed by 1 base and J by 4 bases, 8 bases remained unmatched. In germline, CDR1 is SGHTA, CDR2 FQGNSA. CDR3 length equals 17 residues. The CDR3 region is CASSLVGGRGPYNEQFF. CDR3 nucleotides: TGTGCCAGCAGCTTAGTCGGCGGGAGGGGCCCTTACAATGAGCAGTTCTTC.

This clonotype was observed at least ten times. V gene TRBV5-1 combines with J gene TRBJ1-5, with D hard to call. The CDR3 has 15 amino acids. Germline V gene data show CDR1 as SGHRS and CDR2 as YFSETQ. V lost 1 base to trimming and J lost 4 bases, with 12 bases between them. CDR3 coding DNA: TGCGCCAGCAGCTTGTCCGGGCCCAGTAATCAGCCCCAGCATTTT. Residues: CASSLSGPSNQPQHF.

This clonotype was seen a few times. The chain uses TRBV5-1 and TRBJ1-1; D possibly corresponds to TRBD1 (5 bases). This CDR3 has 18 residues. Between the trimmed V and J ends, which lost 4 bases and 5 bases, there was a span of 27 bases. Germline CDR1 reads SGHRS; CDR2 reads YFSETQ. The CDR3 is CASSARKGHREHGTEAFF. CDR3 bases: TGCGCCAGCAGCGCCCGGAAAGGACACCGGGAACACGGGACTGAAGCTTTCTTT. Complete variable domain (other parts from reference TRBV5-1 and TRBJ1-1): KAGVTQTPRYLIKTRGQQVTLSCSPISGHRSVSWYQQTPGQGLQFLFEYFSETQRNKGNFPGRFSGRQFSNSRSEMNVSTLELGDSALYLCASSARKGHREHGTEAFFGQGTRLTVV.

This clonotype was seen a handful of times. The CDR3 loop is CAITEEQNFQGYTF. As DNA, the CDR3 is TGTGCCATCACCGAGGAGCAGAACTTCCAGGGCTACACCTTC. The V gene is TRBV10-3, the J gene TRBJ1-2; D gene uncertain. Deletions cut 7 bases from V and 8 bases from J, with 20 bases between. The CDR3 has 14 amino acids. Germline V gives CDR1 ENHRY, CDR2 SYGVKD.

This chain joins TRBV7-8 and TRBJ2-5; 11 positions match TRBD2. This CDR3 is 16 amino acids long. With V trimmed by 5 bases and J by 3 bases, 8 bases remained unmatched. Per germline, CDR1 SGHVS and CDR2 FQNEAQ. The CDR3 spells CASSPGTSGGKETQYF. For the CDR3, the DNA is TGTGCCAGCAGCCCCGGGACTAGCGGAGGAAAAGAGACCCAGTACTTC.

This clonotype turned up a few times. The V call is TRBV6-1, the J call TRBJ1-5; TRBD1 agrees at 8 bases. V was clipped by 6 bases and J by 2 bases; unmatched bases: 6. CDR1 and CDR2 (germline): MNHNS, SASEGT. The CDR3 sequence is 15 residues long. CDR3 residues: CASRRQGTGNQPQHF. The CDR3 coding sequence is TGTGCCAGCAGGCGACAGGGGACTGGCAATCAGCCCCAGCATTTT.

Details on this clonotype: The CDR3 ends on some other residue instead of the conserved phenylalanine or tryptophan, so this is likely a read error. The rearrangement uses TRBV4-2 and TRBJ2-7; D uncertain. Germline lookup yields CDR1 LGHNA and CDR2 YNFKEQ. This CDR3 contains 14 residues. V shed 4 bases and J shed 2 bases, with 12 bases lying between them. The CDR3 is CASSRYTATYEQYS. CDR3 DNA: TGTGCCAGCAGCCGTTACACGGCGACCTACGAGCAGTACTCC.

V usage is TRBV20-1 and J usage is TRBJ2-7; the match to TRBD2 covers 9 bases. From germline, CDR1 is DFQATT and CDR2 SNEGSKA (reference sequence). The length of the CDR3 is 15 residues. V lost 5 bases and J lost 1; bases outside the gene matches: 9. Here the CDR3 reads CSAPDIAGVSYEQYF. For the CDR3, the DNA is TGCAGTGCTCCAGACATAGCGGGAGTGTCCTACGAGCAGTACTTC.

The sample holds many counts of this clonotype. The CDR3 DNA follows: TGCGCCAGCCGCTCCGGGACATACTCCTACGAGCAGTACTTC. It is translated as CASRSGTYSYEQYF. The chain links TRBV5-1 to TRBJ2-7, with D perhaps TRBD1 (6 bases). CDR1 is SGHRS, CDR2 YFSETQ, per germline. Trimming stripped 7 bases from V and 0 bases from J, with 14 bases between. The CDR3 loop spans 14 amino acids.

The V gene is TRBV29-1, the J gene TRBJ1-2; D gene uncertain. The V gene's germline CDR1 is SQVTM and CDR2 ANQGSEA. Trimming took off 4 bases at V and 2 bases at J, with 17 bases between the two ends. The CDR3 sequence is 15 residues long. The CDR3 is CSVAPRLTLNYGYTF. CDR3 coding DNA: TGCAGCGTTGCCCCCCGCTTGACACTGAACTATGGCTACACCTTC.

V usage is TRBV19 and J usage is TRBJ1-2; D gene unclear. The V gene lost 5 bases and the J gene lost 1 base, with 14 bases spanning the gap. This CDR3 is built from 15 residues. The germline V gene encodes CDR1 LNHDA and CDR2 SQIVND (reference sequence). CDR3 residues: CASSPLRLNNYGYTF. CDR3 DNA: TGTGCCAGTAGTCCTCTTCGACTGAATAACTATGGCTACACCTTC.